This TCR beta chain comes out of a study of shared clonotypes between healthy human individuals. Points from the study as a whole: Memory subsets generally showed smaller estimated richness than naive subsets did.

Naive-designated CD8 cells lacked CD45RO, were positively enriched for CCR7, and omitted terminally differentiated effector memory CD45RA+ cells. Repertoires were generated with immunoSEQ multiplex PCR, while TCRdb's copy carries only in-frame clones and drops some. Found here are roughly 1,800,000 clones, approximately 94% of them singletons; the top ten hold around 1%. Notes on this clone: The antigen is unknown.

The ends were cut back, 0 bases at V and 4 bases at J, with 12 bases in the middle. This CDR3 spans 16 amino acids. Germline loops: CDR1 PRHDT, CDR2 FYEKMQ (reference sequence). What was sequenced was naive CD8+ T cells sorted from blood. The chain is built from TRBV13 and TRBJ2-2; D assignment may be TRBD1 or TRBD2 (5 bases each). The sequence came from a young man in good health. In DNA form, the CDR3 reads TGTGCCAGCAGCTTAGGTGGGACGGATGGCACCGGGGAGCTGTTTTTT. Its protein is CASSLGGTDGTGELFF.